This T cell receptor (beta chain) is from a study of CD8 T cells in Susac syndrome (dated by TCRdb to the late 2010s). About the investigation overall: The study used repertoire sequencing to test whether antigen drove CD8+ T cell activation and differentiation in Susac syndrome. General conclusions and limits of the study: The study acknowledged that relatively few individuals were included in the TCR sequencing and HLA analysis.

Comment on this clonotype: Its antigen target is currently unknown. Per-base qualities were not stored, and no clone one base away is much larger.

RNA was extracted with the RNeasy kit and roughly 0.5 to 1 ug was reverse transcribed using random hexamers. The immunoSEQ multiplex PCR assay, covering 54 Vbeta and 13 Jbeta segments, was used to amplify TCR beta CDR3 regions. PCR amplification bias was corrected using a synthetic template baseline for primer optimization and computational correction. For the original study's pipeline: Reads were assigned to V, D and J genes according to IMGT and analyzed in immunoSEQ Analyzer, with only productive sequences retained. To calculate clonality, Shannon entropy was normalized by log2 of the number of productive unique sequences and then subtracted from one. For each patient and control, public and private clones were evaluated within the 100 most prevalent clones. A clone was defined as Susac-specific if it was absent from the healthy and MS cohorts, from more than 850 published viral clones and from other ImmuneACCESS disease sequences. TCRdb trimmed the raw reads at Q25, called clones with MiXCR and kept productive beta chains. Rows with a matching CDR3 protein are joined into one entry that keeps the most common DNA and genes. TCRdb, not the original authors, processed these V and J calls. The sample table contains 110,000 or so distinct CDR3 sequences; only one count was recorded for roughly 94% of them. Roughly 0.098% of the sample comes from the top ten.

Peripheral blood CD8+ and CD4+ T cells from healthy donors, Susac syndrome patients and multiple sclerosis patients were profiled using high-throughput TCR beta sequencing. The healthy donors served as controls matched for age and sex. CD8+ TEMRA cells were enriched by FACS, while bulk CD8+ and CD4+ T cells were purified by magnetic negative isolation. Blood was drawn into EDTA tubes, processed within 24 hours, and PBMCs were isolated by density gradient centrifugation. PBMCs intended for TCR sequencing were cryopreserved in liquid nitrogen and thawed later in a water bath at 37 degrees C. The sorted or isolated CD4+, CD8+ and CD8+ TEMRA cells had a purity of 90% or higher. The germline V gene gives CDR1 as SGHRS and CDR2 as YFSETQ. The cysteine opens and the phenylalanine closes a CDR3 of 14 amino acids. The retained sequence is limited to the CDR3, 42 bases, with the frame set at the first base. V is cut back by 3 bases and J by 5 bases, with 5 bases in the junction unmatched.

The sequence derives from a human donor in good health. Sequenced: CD4+ T cells from PBMCs. This sequence uses TRBV5-1 and TRBJ2-3; 8 bases in the middle match TRBD1. The DNA sequence reads TGCGCCAGCAGCTCGGGACAGGCGGTAGATACGCAGTATTTT. This encodes CASSSGQAVDTQYF.